This T cell receptor (beta chain) was recorded in a study of blood T cell repertoires in COVID-19. Germline lookup yields CDR1 LNHDA and CDR2 SQIVND (reference sequence). Trimming took off 5 bases at V and 5 bases at J, with 14 bases between the two ends. CDR3 length equals 14 residues. Sequencing was performed with immunoSEQ multiplex PCR; in TCRdb, only in-frame clones are kept and a portion is missing. The top ten clones hold roughly 8.3% of a sample with around 150,000 clones, less than 85% of them seen once. This chain links TRBV19 with TRBJ2-3; the D is unclear. The sequenced material came from peripheral blood. The sequence derives from a woman at least 80 years old in a cohort sampled during active or convalescent COVID-19. DNA for the CDR3: TGTGCCAGTAGTGGGCAGCCGTTGGTAGATACGCAGTATTTT. Translation: CASSGQPLVDTQYF.